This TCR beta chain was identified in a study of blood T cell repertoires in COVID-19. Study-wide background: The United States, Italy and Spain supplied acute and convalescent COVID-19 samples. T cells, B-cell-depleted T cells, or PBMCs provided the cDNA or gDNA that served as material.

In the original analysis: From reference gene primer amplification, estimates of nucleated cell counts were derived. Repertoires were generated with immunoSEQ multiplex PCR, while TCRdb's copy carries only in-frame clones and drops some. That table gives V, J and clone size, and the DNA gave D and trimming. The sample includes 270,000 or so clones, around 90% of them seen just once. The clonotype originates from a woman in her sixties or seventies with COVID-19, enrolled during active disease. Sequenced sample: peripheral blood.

In nucleotides, the CDR3 is TGCGCCAGCAGCTTCTGGGTAGGGGACACTGAAGCTTTCTTT. Translating it yields CASSFWVGDTEAFF. V gene TRBV5-1 combines with J gene TRBJ1-1; possible D gene TRBD1, 5 bases. Germline CDR1 SGHRS, CDR2 YFSETQ. The CDR3 covers 14 residues. The V end lost 2 bases, the J end lost 3 bases, and 11 bases lay between the germline ends.